The 5 T cell receptor beta chains listed next were all sequenced from one sample in a study of blood T cell repertoires in COVID-19. Sequenced by immunoSEQ multiplex PCR; TCRdb stores in-frame clones only, minus some. The table has tens of thousands of clones, roughly 90% seen once. The sample was peripheral blood. Receptor source: an older man with active or convalescent COVID-19.

This clone was picked up one time. The chain carries TRBV18 and TRBJ2-5; 14 bases are a match to TRBD2. This CDR3 is 16 amino acids long. Germline V gene lookup returns CDR1 KGHSH and CDR2 LQKENI. V was pared by 0 bases and J by 5 bases, with 2 bases of the junction left unmatched. The CDR3 coding sequence is TGTGCCAGCTCACCACCGACTAGCGGGGGGGCGGAGACCCAGTACTTC. Its protein product is CASSPPTSGGAETQYF.

This chain connects TRBV6-5 to TRBJ2-3; D is undetermined. Germline assignment: CDR1 MNHEY and CDR2 SVGAGI. Trimming removed 3 bases at V and 5 bases at J, with 3 bases between. The CDR3 totals 11 residues. CDR3 nucleotides: TGTGCCAGCAGTTATCAAGATACGCAGTATTTT. Translating it yields CASSYQDTQYF.

The J gene is TRBJ1-1, the V gene TRBV11-3, with 9 bases matching TRBD1. This CDR3 region has 13 residues. CDR1 and CDR2 (germline): SGHNT, YENEEA. Trimming at V came to 2 bases and at J to 11 bases, leaving 6 bases not matched to a gene. Written as DNA, the CDR3 is TGTGCCAGCAGCTTATCCACGGGGACAGGGGCTTTCTTT. It translates to CASSLSTGTGAFF.

The chain is built from TRBV7-8 and TRBJ2-2, with 9 bases that match TRBD1. V lost 3 bases and J lost 0; bases outside the gene matches: 5. CDR1 and CDR2 (germline): SGHVS, FQNEAQ. CDR3 length: 17 amino acids. The CDR3 region has the DNA TGTGCCAGCAGCTTGGGGGACAGGGCGACGAACACCGGGGAGCTGTTTTTT. As protein: CASSLGDRATNTGELFF.

V and J are TRBV7-9 and TRBJ1-2, with a tentative D call TRBD1 (5 bases). In germline, CDR1 is SEHNR, CDR2 FQNEAQ (reference sequence). The CDR3 contains 13 residues. V was cut by 5 bases and J by 6 bases, with 13 bases left in between. In DNA, the CDR3 is TGTGCCAGCAGCCCACCCTGGGGGGATGGCTACACCTTC. It is translated as CASSPPWGDGYTF.